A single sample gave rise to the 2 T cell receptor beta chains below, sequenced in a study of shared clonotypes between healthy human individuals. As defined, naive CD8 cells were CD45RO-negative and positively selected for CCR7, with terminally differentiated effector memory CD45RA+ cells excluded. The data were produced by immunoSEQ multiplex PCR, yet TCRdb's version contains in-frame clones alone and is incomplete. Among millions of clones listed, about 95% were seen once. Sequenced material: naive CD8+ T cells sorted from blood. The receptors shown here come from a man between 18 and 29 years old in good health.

The CDR3 protein is CASSQSRSSRNGGYTF. DNA of the CDR3: TGCGCCAGCAGCCAATCGAGGTCGTCTAGGAATGGTGGCTACACCTTC. The chain carries TRBV4-1 and TRBJ1-2; D not certain. V was clipped by 2 bases and J by 7 bases, with 20 bases between them. The CDR3 contains 16 residues. Germline CDR1 is MGHRA and CDR2 is YSYEKL.

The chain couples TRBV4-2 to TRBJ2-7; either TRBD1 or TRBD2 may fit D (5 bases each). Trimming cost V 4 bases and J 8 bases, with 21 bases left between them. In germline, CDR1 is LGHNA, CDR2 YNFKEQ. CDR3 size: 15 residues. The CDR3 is CASSPAVTDYTKQYF. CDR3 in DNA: TGTGCCAGCAGCCCAGCTGTGACAGACTATACGAAGCAGTACTTC.